One and the same sample provided the 21 T cell receptor beta chains below, sequenced in a study of shared clonotypes between healthy human individuals. The protocol was immunoSEQ multiplex PCR, while the TCRdb copy is restricted to in-frame clones and leaves out a portion. The sample lists about 2,500,000 clones, more than 90% occurring once. Sequencing used naive CD4+ T cells sorted from blood. The subset here: CD45RA+ positively selected. These receptors all stem from a man aged 18-30 years in good health.

The J gene is TRBJ2-7, the V gene TRBV4-3; D is uncertain. The V end was cut by 0 bases, the J end by 0 bases, with 18 bases between. The length of the CDR3 is 18 residues. Germline V gene lookup returns CDR1 LGHNA and CDR2 YSLEER. As DNA, the CDR3 is TGCGCCAGCAGCCAAGATGTCCTATCTGGAGCTAGCTCCTACGAGCAGTACTTC. Translating gives CASSQDVLSGASSYEQYF.

The chain combines TRBV6-5 with TRBJ2-7, with D possibly being TRBD1 (5 bases). Trimming cost V 1 base and J 5 bases, with 15 bases left between them. The germline gives CDR1 MNHEY, CDR2 SVGAGI. This CDR3 is 15 amino acids long. This CDR3 reads CASSYWVQGAHEQYF. Written as DNA, the CDR3 is TGTGCCAGCAGTTACTGGGTTCAGGGTGCCCACGAGCAGTACTTC.

The gene calls are TRBV14 and TRBJ2-5; unclear D gene. The CDR3 runs 13 residues. V lost 1 base, J lost 7 bases, and 10 bases lay in between. Germline V gene sequence: CDR1 SGHDN, CDR2 FVKESK. As DNA, the CDR3 is TGTGCCAGCAGCCAAGTCATAGCCGGGACCCAGTACTTC. Its translation: CASSQVIAGTQYF.

The gene calls are TRBV7-9 and TRBJ1-6; TRBD1 matches at 11 bases. Germline CDR1 SEHNR, CDR2 FQNEAQ (reference sequence). The CDR3 runs 16 residues. V lost 4 bases and J lost 6; bases outside the gene matches: 5. CDR3 bases: TGTGCCAGCAGCTCGGCCGGGACAGGGGGTAATTCACCCCTCCACTTT. Translation gives CASSSAGTGGNSPLHF.

This sequence joins TRBV19 and TRBJ1-2, with TRBD1 as a possible D gene (6 bases). CDR1 and CDR2 (germline): LNHDA, SQIVND (reference sequence). The germline V and J ends were trimmed by 6 bases and 2 bases, with 19 bases remaining between them. The CDR3 runs 16 residues. The CDR3 is CASSEGGRVLNYGYTF. Here the CDR3 DNA reads TGTGCCAGTAGCGAGGGGGGCCGGGTTCTAAACTATGGCTACACCTTC.

The chain has TRBV29-1 and TRBJ1-2; the match to TRBD1 covers 9 bases. Germline V lookup: CDR1 SQVTM, CDR2 ANQGSEA. The CDR3 runs to 14 residues. Trimming took 6 bases from V and 7 from J; bases not matched to a gene: 12. The CDR3, as DNA: TGCAGCGTCACCCGGGACAGGGCTGGCGCTGGCTACACCTTC. It encodes CSVTRDRAGAGYTF. Looking up the rest from reference TRBV29-1 and TRBJ1-2 gives the full variable domain: SAVISQKPSRDICQRGTSLTIQCQVDSQVTMMFWYRQQPGQSLTLIATANQGSEATYESGFVIDKFPISRPNLTFSTLTVSNMSPEDSSIYLCSVTRDRAGAGYTFGSGTRLTVV.

The chain combines TRBV7-3 with TRBJ1-1, with TRBD1 as a possible D gene (5 bases). Trimming left V 2 bases short and J 5 bases short, with 12 bases between. From germline, CDR1 is SGHTA and CDR2 FQGTGA. This CDR3 contains 14 residues. CDR3 region: CASSLGAAGTEAFF. The CDR3 coding sequence is TGTGCCAGCAGCTTAGGGGCCGCGGGGACTGAAGCTTTCTTT.

The V call is TRBV10-1, the J call TRBJ1-4; TRBD1 might be the D (5 bases). Germline CDR1 reads WNHNN; CDR2 reads SYGVQD (reference sequence). The CDR3 has 14 amino acids. V was trimmed by 4 bases and J by 3 bases, leaving 9 bases between them. CDR3 sequence: CASSGDRPNEKLFF. CDR3 sequence (DNA): TGCGCCAGCAGTGGGGACCGGCCTAATGAAAAACTGTTTTTT.

The genes are TRBV4-1 and TRBJ2-1; 9 nucleotides match TRBD2. The CDR3 length is 16 residues. Germline CDR1 reads MGHRA; CDR2 reads YSYEKL. The V segment lost 1 base and the J segment 2 bases; nucleotides outside the gene matches: 3. CDR3 sequence (DNA): TGCGCCAGCAGCCAAGCAGCGGGGGGACCCTACAATGAGCAGTTCTTC. Protein product: CASSQAAGGPYNEQFF.

The chain recombines TRBV2 with TRBJ2-2, with D uncertain. The CDR3 spans 13 residues. The germline gives CDR1 SNHLY, CDR2 FYNNEI. V lost 5 bases to trimming and J lost 6 bases, with 10 bases between them. CDR3 amino acids: CASSQDPPGELFF. CDR3 DNA: TGTGCCAGCAGTCAGGACCCTCCCGGGGAGCTGTTTTTT.

This clone was counted a single time. V is TRBV2 and J is TRBJ2-3; the D is unclear. Looked up from germline, CDR1 is SNHLY and CDR2 is FYNNEI. The CDR3 is 13 amino acids. V lost 5 bases, J lost 4 bases, and 10 bases lay in between. DNA of the CDR3: TGTGCCAGCAGTCCGTCCCGCGCAGATACGCAGTATTTT. The encoded protein is CASSPSRADTQYF.

J is TRBJ2-3 and V is TRBV18; D remains unclear. V was shortened by 3 bases and J by 0 bases, with 13 bases between the two germline ends. Germline assignment: CDR1 KGHSH and CDR2 LQKENI. The CDR3 extends over 16 amino acids. In DNA form, the CDR3 reads TGTGCCAGCTCACCGAAGGTGGGCCCTAGCACAGATACGCAGTATTTT. This codes for CASSPKVGPSTDTQYF.

This clone came up a few times. The rearrangement joins TRBV9 to TRBJ2-3, with no clear D. In germline, CDR1 is SGDLS, CDR2 YYNGEE. V lost 3 bases to trimming and J lost 2 bases, with 7 bases between them. The CDR3 runs to 13 residues. The DNA for the CDR3 is TGTGCCAGCAGCGCACCCCTCACAGATACGCAGTATTTT. Translation: CASSAPLTDTQYF.

The rearrangement uses TRBV5-4 and TRBJ2-3; D is uncertain. CDR1 SGHNT and CDR2 YYREEE come from the germline V gene (reference sequence). V lost 5 bases to trimming and J lost 0 bases, with 10 bases between them. This CDR3 has 14 amino acids. The CDR3 reads CASRVSPSTDTQYF. CDR3 coding DNA: TGTGCCAGCAGGGTTAGCCCTAGCACAGATACGCAGTATTTT.

The chain employs TRBV18 and TRBJ2-5; 7 bases agree with TRBD2. The V gene's germline CDR1 is KGHSH and CDR2 LQKENI. The CDR3 runs to 14 residues. After removal of 1 base from V and 5 bases from J, the junction contained 4 bases not matched to a gene. DNA for the CDR3: TGTGCCAGCTCACCACGGGGGGGATTCGAGACCCAGTACTTC. Translating it yields CASSPRGGFETQYF.

The chain links TRBV4-1 to TRBJ1-1; a weak D match, TRBD1 (5 bases). Trimming cost V 0 bases and J 1 base, with 12 bases left between them. CDR3 length: 16 amino acids. Germline V gene lookup returns CDR1 MGHRA and CDR2 YSYEKL. The CDR3 DNA reads as TGCGCCAGCAGCCAAGACCCAGGGTGGGGGAACACTGAAGCTTTCTTT. Protein sequence: CASSQDPGWGNTEAFF.

This chain uses TRBV5-4 with TRBJ2-3; perhaps TRBD1 as D (6 bases). The ends were cut back, 4 bases at V and 0 bases at J, with 15 bases in the middle. The CDR3 spans 16 residues. Germline values: CDR1 SGHNT, CDR2 YYREEE (reference sequence). CDR3 sequence: CASSPGSGASTDTQYF. In nucleotides, the CDR3 is TGTGCCAGCAGCCCCGGATCAGGGGCTAGCACAGATACGCAGTATTTT.

Details on this clone: Other DNA sequences within the sample encode an identical CDR3. The chain joins TRBV5-1 to TRBJ2-7, with 9 bases identical to TRBD1. The CDR3 is 14 amino acids. After removal of 4 bases from V and 4 bases from J, the junction contained 6 bases not matched to a gene. CDR1 and CDR2 (germline): SGHRS, YFSETQ. In DNA form, the CDR3 reads TGCGCCAGCAGCCCCGGACAGGGGAAGTACGAGCAGTACTTC. Its translation is CASSPGQGKYEQYF. The full variable domain, in which reference TRBV5-1 and TRBJ2-7 provide the parts outside the CDR3, is KAGVTQTPRYLIKTRGQQVTLSCSPISGHRSVSWYQQTPGQGLQFLFEYFSETQRNKGNFPGRFSGRQFSNSRSEMNVSTLELGDSALYLCASSPGQGKYEQYFGPGTRLTVT.

This rearrangement joins TRBV2 to TRBJ1-3; 9 nucleotides agree with TRBD1. Germline assignment: CDR1 SNHLY and CDR2 FYNNEI. This CDR3 spans 14 amino acids. Trimming removed 4 bases from V and 3 bases from J; junction bases left unmatched: 1. CDR3 sequence (DNA): TGTGCCAGCAGTGGGACAGGGGATGGAAACACCATATATTTT. Translation gives CASSGTGDGNTIYF.

The chain links TRBV5-1 to TRBJ2-1, with a possible D match to TRBD1 (5 bases). V was cut by 0 bases and J by 6 bases, with 19 bases left in between. The CDR3 contains 17 residues. Germline assignment: CDR1 SGHRS and CDR2 YFSETQ. The CDR3 is CASSLESNRFAGNEQFF. The CDR3 DNA follows: TGCGCCAGCAGCTTGGAGTCAAACAGGTTCGCCGGCAATGAGCAGTTCTTC. Full variable domain (missing parts from reference TRBV5-1 and TRBJ2-1): KAGVTQTPRYLIKTRGQQVTLSCSPISGHRSVSWYQQTPGQGLQFLFEYFSETQRNKGNFPGRFSGRQFSNSRSEMNVSTLELGDSALYLCASSLESNRFAGNEQFFGPGTRLTVL.

The rearrangement joins TRBV21-1 to TRBJ2-7; the D segment call TRBD1 is taken from the table without a DNA check. TRBV21-1 counts as a pseudogene. CDR3 length equals 13 residues. The CDR3 protein is CATIGTGTYEQYF. CDR3 nucleotide sequence: TGTGCCACTATCGGGACAGGGACATACGAGCAGTACTTC.